These 17 T cell receptor beta chains came from one sample sequenced in a study of T cell repertoires in cytomegalovirus infection (dated by TCRdb to the late 2010s). TCRdb shows the sequencer as Illumina HiSeq 1500. TCRdb redid the processing of the public reads, applying fastp at Q25 and MiXCR, and retained in-frame beta chains. Rows matching on CDR3 protein sequence are summarized as one entry with the most common DNA and genes. Across this sample there are roughly 600,000 distinct CDR3 sequences, with roughly 26% seen only once. The top ten clones comprise less than 10% of the sample. Sequenced input: CD8+ T cells from PBMCs. These receptors all stem from a human donor in good health (CMV status not recorded). Some clones in this sample may be carry-over from other donors' samples.

There are a few counts of this clonotype. The chain employs TRBV6-2 or TRBV6-3 and TRBJ2-7; 7 positions match TRBD1. Germline V gene data show CDR1 as MNHEY and CDR2 as SVGEGT. CDR3 length: 14 amino acids. V lost 6 bases to trimming and J lost 2 bases; unmatched junction nucleotides: 7. The CDR3 nucleotides read TGTGCCAGCAGCTTCGACAGGGAGACCTACGAGCAGTACTTC. It is translated as CASSFDRETYEQYF.

This clonotype was seen at least ten times. The chain is built from TRBV7-9 and TRBJ2-2; weak D call: TRBD1 (6 bases). Per the germline V gene, CDR1 is SEHNR and CDR2 is FQNEAQ (reference sequence). The CDR3 runs 15 residues. V lost 2 bases and J lost 2, with 9 bases in between. CDR3 in DNA: TGTGCCAGCAGCTTATCGGACAGTAACACCGGGGAGCTGTTTTTT. This translates into CASSLSDSNTGELFF.

The genes are TRBV4-1 and TRBJ2-1, with D perhaps TRBD2 (6 bases). The ends were cut back, 4 bases at V and 1 base at J, with 11 bases in the middle. CDR3 length: 15 residues. CDR1 is MGHRA and CDR2 is YSYEKL in the germline V gene. Here the CDR3 DNA reads TGCGCCAGCAGCCCGGGGGACCTATCCTACAATGAGCAGTTCTTC. Its protein product is CASSPGDLSYNEQFF.

This clonotype came up a few times. The chain combines TRBV12-3 or TRBV12-4 with TRBJ2-3, with TRBD1 matching over 10 bases. The trim removed 8 bases at V and 0 bases at J, leaving 5 bases unmatched. The CDR3 sequence is 15 residues long. The CDR3 DNA follows: TGTGCCAGCGGCGGGACAGGGGACAGCACAGATACGCAGTATTTT. This gives the protein CASGGTGDSTDTQYF.

This chain connects TRBV19 to TRBJ2-1; 10 bases line up with TRBD2. This CDR3 spans 16 amino acids. Looked up from germline, CDR1 is LNHDA and CDR2 is SQIVND (reference sequence). Trimming cost V 7 bases and J 0 bases; bases outside gene matches: 6. CDR3 sequence reads: CASIRTSGYSYNEQFF. The CDR3 nucleotides read TGTGCCAGTATCAGGACTAGCGGTTACTCCTACAATGAGCAGTTCTTC.

This clonotype was counted only a few times. The chain uses TRBV2 and TRBJ2-2, with 8 bases matching TRBD2. Germline trimming cut 0 bases from V and 7 bases from J; bases unmatched to any gene: 4. The CDR3 is made up of 15 amino acids. From germline, CDR1 is SNHLY and CDR2 FYNNEI. The CDR3 sequence is CASSEAGGAFGELFF. For the CDR3, the DNA is TGTGCCAGCAGTGAAGCCGGGGGGGCCTTCGGGGAGCTGTTTTTT.

This clonotype was found many times. The chain has TRBV7-9 and TRBJ2-1, with a tentative D call TRBD1 (6 bases). Germline V CDR1 and CDR2: SEHNR, FQNEAQ (reference sequence). This CDR3 contains 15 residues. With 0 bases removed from V and 6 bases from J, the gap between germline ends came to 12 bases. CDR3 coding DNA: TGTGCCAGCAGCTTAGCAGCAGGGGCCCTCAATGAGCAGTTCTTC. Residues: CASSLAAGALNEQFF.

This clonotype was seen only a few times. The V call is TRBV28, the J call TRBJ2-1; TRBD1 aligns across 8 bases. Trimming at V came to 4 bases and at J to 4 bases, leaving 12 bases not matched to a gene. The CDR3 is 17 residues long. CDR1 MDHEN and CDR2 SYDVKM come from the germline V gene. In DNA form, the CDR3 reads TGTGCCAGCAGTTCCCCCTATCGGACAGGGAATTACAATGAGCAGTTCTTC. Protein sequence: CASSSPYRTGNYNEQFF.

This chain joins TRBV4-1 and TRBJ2-1, with 9 bases identical to TRBD2. The germline V gene has CDR1 MGHRA and CDR2 YSYEKL. V trimming: 4 bases; J trimming: 7 bases; junction bases outside the gene matches: 8. The CDR3 has 15 amino acids. In nucleotides, the CDR3 is TGCGCCAGCAGCCGGGCGGGGGGGCCAAGGAATGAGCAGTTCTTC. Protein sequence: CASSRAGGPRNEQFF.

This clonotype was observed a single time. V and J are TRBV25-1 and TRBJ1-1, with D possibly being TRBD1 (5 bases). Germline-derived CDR1 and CDR2 are MGHDK and SYGVNS. CDR3 length equals 16 residues. With 3 bases removed from V and 5 bases from J, the gap between germline ends came to 19 bases. Here the CDR3 reads CASSEERGPRLTEAFF. The CDR3 DNA reads TGTGCCAGCAGTGAGGAAAGGGGCCCTCGTTTGACTGAAGCTTTCTTT.

This clonotype was observed at least ten times. This chain links TRBV7-8 with TRBJ2-5; TRBD2 aligns across 8 bases. The CDR3 loop spans 16 amino acids. V lost 5 bases and J lost 3; bases outside the gene matches: 11. Germline loops: CDR1 SGHVS, CDR2 FQNEAQ. CDR3 DNA: TGTGCCAGCAGCCGGATCCCAGCGGGGGAAGAAGAGACCCAGTACTTC. Translated: CASSRIPAGEEETQYF.

This clonotype has just a few counts. The CDR3 DNA sequence: TGTGCCAGCAGTTTACCAGGGGGCGGTGAGCAGTTCTTC. It encodes CASSLPGGGEQFF. The chain has TRBV12-3 or TRBV12-4 and TRBJ2-1, with 8 bases fitting TRBD1. J was trimmed by 9 bases and V by 2 bases; bases with no gene match: 3. This CDR3 is 13 amino acids long.

This clonotype was detected only a few times. J is TRBJ2-5 and V is TRBV12-3 or TRBV12-4, with 8 positions matching TRBD2. V trimming: 3 bases; J trimming: 2 bases; junction bases outside the gene matches: 8. CDR3 length equals 16 residues. CDR3 coding DNA: TGTGCCAGCAGTTTCCCGACTAGCGAGGCACAAGAGACCCAGTACTTC. It codes for CASSFPTSEAQETQYF.

This clonotype was counted between two and nine times. The V gene is TRBV6-5, the J gene TRBJ1-6, with TRBD1 as a possible D gene (6 bases). CDR1 and CDR2 (germline): MNHEY, SVGAGI. Between the trimmed V and J ends, which lost 2 bases and 0 bases, there was a span of 17 bases. The CDR3 covers 19 residues. CDR3 residues: CASSYLPRQESSYNSPLHF. CDR3 nucleotides: TGTGCCAGCAGTTACCTTCCTCGACAGGAGAGCTCCTATAATTCACCCCTCCACTTT.

The chain recombines TRBV10-3 with TRBJ1-2, with 8 bases identical to TRBD1. After removal of 6 bases from V and 10 bases from J, the junction contained 13 bases not matched to a gene. The germline V gene encodes CDR1 ENHRY and CDR2 SYGVKD. The CDR3 totals 14 residues. This CDR3 is CAIRWTGPKGLYTF. In nucleotides, the CDR3 is TGTGCCATCAGATGGACAGGGCCTAAGGGCCTCTACACCTTC.

The rearrangement links TRBV20-1 to TRBJ2-1; D uncertain. The CDR3 totals 14 residues. Germline V gives CDR1 DFQATT, CDR2 SNEGSKA (reference sequence). Trimming cost V 5 bases and J 7 bases, with 18 bases left between them. The CDR3 loop reads CSALVLNFWNEQFF. In DNA, the CDR3 is TGCAGTGCTCTCGTACTCAATTTTTGGAATGAGCAGTTCTTC.

As concerns this clonotype: One end of the junction varies from germline; a read error may be responsible. V gene TRBV20-1 combines with J gene TRBJ2-1; D possibly uses TRBD1 or TRBD2 (6 bases each). This CDR3 comprises 12 residues. CDR1 DFQATT and CDR2 SNEGSKA come from the germline V gene (reference sequence). The chain's CDR3 is CSAREGGHEQFF. In DNA form, the CDR3 reads TGCAGTGCTCGAGAGGGGGGACATGAGCAGTTCTTC.